Shown below are 2 T cell receptor beta chains from a single sample sequenced in a study of cytomegalovirus exposure and HLA in healthy donors. 60 Vbeta and 13 Jbeta primers were used in PCR. The assay was immunoSEQ multiplex PCR, and TCRdb's table has in-frame clones only and misses some. The sample contains 200,000 to 250,000 clones, more than 60% of which appear only once. Material: PBMCs. These receptors came from a woman younger than 45 in good health and CMV-seronegative.

This clone was picked up a small number of times. The J gene is TRBJ2-2, the V gene TRBV7-9; TRBD2 matches at 11 bases. The junction had 7 bases not matched to a gene; V was cut back by 4 bases and J by 6 bases. The CDR3 has 16 amino acids. Germline assignment: CDR1 SEHNR and CDR2 FQNEAQ (reference sequence). The CDR3 reads CASSSTSGSLAGELFF. DNA for the CDR3: TGTGCCAGCAGCTCTACTAGCGGGAGTTTGGCCGGGGAGCTGTTTTTT.

V usage is TRBV2 and J usage is TRBJ1-6; TRBD1 agrees at 7 bases. CDR3 length: 15 amino acids. Per the germline V gene, CDR1 is SNHLY and CDR2 is FYNNEI. V shed 10 bases and J 2 bases; nucleotides not matched to a gene: 8. The CDR3 DNA follows: TGTGCCAATGCCCAAGGGACAGCCTATAATTCACCCCTCCACTTT. Residues: CANAQGTAYNSPLHF.